This T cell receptor beta chain was captured in a study of blood T cells in healthy people across ages. Study outcomes and limitations: Any conclusive comparison of naive versus antigen-experienced cells was prevented by using unsorted PBMCs.

Alongside a J-beta primer mix, a sample-barcoded 5' primer served in a second PCR lasting roughly 6 to 11 cycles. Each CDR3 protein gets one entry after TCRdb re-called the 5' RACE reads with MiXCR. The table lists approximately 290,000 distinct CDR3 sequences, 27% of them singletons, with roughly 28% in the top ten. Many counts were recorded for this clonotype. Its specificity is unknown. Germline V gives CDR1 SGHAT, CDR2 FQDESV (reference sequence). V lost 1 base and J 4 bases, leaving 14 bases between the germline ends. CDR3 length equals 16 residues. The specimen was blood. This TCR came from a woman between 70 and 85 years old in good health. The V and J genes are TRBV11-1 and TRBJ2-1, with D perhaps matching TRBD1 (5 bases). CDR3 region: CASSLDSGHQYNEQFF. The CDR3 DNA follows: TGTGCCAGCAGCTTAGACTCAGGACACCAATACAATGAGCAGTTCTTC.